What follows are 25 T cell receptor beta chains derived from one specimen sequenced in a study of cytomegalovirus exposure and HLA in healthy donors. This PCR relied on a set of 60 Vbeta primers and 13 Jbeta primers. Generated by immunoSEQ multiplex PCR, the TCRdb table keeps only in-frame clones and is missing some. The sample yields some 120,000 clones, 75% to 85% seen once. The sample was PBMCs. These receptors were collected from a male donor in good health and CMV-seropositive.

This clone was counted between two and nine times. This chain joins TRBV7-2 and TRBJ2-5; D may be TRBD2 (5 bases). The CDR3 runs 13 residues. CDR1 is SGHTA and CDR2 is FQGNSA in the germline V gene. Trimming took off 5 bases at V and 5 bases at J, with 12 bases between the two ends. CDR3 bases: TGTGCCAGCAGCGCGCTTGGGAGTGAGACCCAGTACTTC. Translated: CASSALGSETQYF.

The rearrangement uses TRBV6-7 and TRBJ2-3; TRBD1 might be the D (6 bases). TRBV6-7 is placed among ORFs of uncertain function. V was pared by 6 bases and J by 2 bases, with 24 bases between. The CDR3 is 18 amino acids. CDR3 bases: TGTGCCAGCAGCACGGAGTCCGGGACACTCGCCTACACAGATACGCAGTATTTT. This encodes CASSTESGTLAYTDTQYF.

The chain couples TRBV7-9 to TRBJ2-3; TRBD1 matches 8 bases. Germline V gene data show CDR1 as SEHNR and CDR2 as FQNEAQ (reference sequence). The CDR3 has 13 residues. J gave up 3 bases and V 8 bases, and 4 bases lay outside the gene matches. Here the CDR3 reads CASWTGRTDTQYF. The CDR3 DNA reads as TGTGCCAGCTGGACAGGGAGGACAGATACGCAGTATTTT.

This sequence joins TRBV23-1 and TRBJ1-1; tentatively, D is TRBD1 (5 bases). TRBV23-1 is recorded as an ORF, its role being uncertain. The CDR3 has 15 residues. The germline V and J ends were trimmed by 3 bases and 7 bases, with 18 bases remaining between them. The CDR3 DNA follows: TGCGCCAGCAGTCACGGGGGGGTGAGGAAGAGTGAAGCTTTCTTT. Protein: CASSHGGVRKSEAFF.

The count of this clone is one. The chain's CDR3 is CAWSRPLAGLRGDTQYF. The CDR3 region has the DNA TGTGCCTGGAGTAGACCTCTAGCGGGTTTGAGGGGAGATACGCAGTATTTT. The V and J genes are TRBV30 and TRBJ2-3; 8 nucleotides line up with TRBD2. Losses at the gene ends were 2 bases for V and 5 bases for J; bases not matched to a gene: 15. From germline, CDR1 is GTSNPN and CDR2 SVGIG (reference sequence). The CDR3 runs 17 residues.

Only one count was recorded for this clone. J is TRBJ2-2 and V is TRBV27; a possible D gene is TRBD1 (5 bases). CDR1 and CDR2 (germline): MNHEY, SMNVEV (reference sequence). The V end was cut by 5 bases, the J end by 2 bases, with 12 bases between. The CDR3 length is 15 residues. CDR3 protein: CASSTPTDNTGELFF. DNA for the CDR3: TGTGCCAGCAGTACCCCGACAGATAACACCGGGGAGCTGTTTTTT.

J is TRBJ2-3 and V is TRBV30, with a possible D match to TRBD2 (6 bases). The germline V and J ends were trimmed by 0 bases and 3 bases, with 13 bases remaining between them. Germline loops: CDR1 GTSNPN, CDR2 SVGIG (reference sequence). The CDR3 spans 15 residues. The CDR3 DNA reads as TGTGCCTGGAGTGTACTGAGTAGCGGAACAGATACGCAGTATTTT. Its translation: CAWSVLSSGTDTQYF.

A few counts support this clone. The J gene is TRBJ2-5, the V gene TRBV4-3; TRBD2 is a possible D gene (7 bases). V was trimmed by 4 bases and J by 1 base, leaving 16 bases between them. This CDR3 has 16 amino acids. In germline, CDR1 is LGHNA, CDR2 YSLEER. DNA for the CDR3: TGCGCCAGCAGCCGGGCGGGGCGGGGGCCCCAAGAGACCCAGTACTTC. As protein: CASSRAGRGPQETQYF.

The DNA of the CDR3 is TGTGCCAGCAGCCTATGGGGCGAAGAGACCCAGTACTTC. Protein: CASSLWGEETQYF. The rearrangement links TRBV7-9 to TRBJ2-5, with a weak D call TRBD1 (5 bases). The CDR3 totals 13 residues. The germline V and J ends were trimmed by 5 bases and 3 bases, with 10 bases remaining between them. Germline V lookup: CDR1 SEHNR, CDR2 FQNEAQ (reference sequence).

This clone was recorded once. CDR3 amino acids: CASSSNNRGGYTF. The CDR3 nucleotides are TGTGCCAGCAGCTCTAACAACAGGGGTGGCTACACCTTC. The chain has TRBV7-9 and TRBJ1-2; 7 positions agree with TRBD1. This CDR3 region has 13 residues. Germline CDR1 SEHNR, CDR2 FQNEAQ (reference sequence). Trimming took 4 bases from V and 7 from J; bases not matched to a gene: 6.

V and J are TRBV6-5 and TRBJ1-2; no reliable D call. CDR3 length: 11 amino acids. The germline CDR1 and CDR2 sequences are MNHEY and SVGAGI. The V gene lost 5 bases and the J gene lost 4 bases, with 5 bases spanning the gap. The CDR3: CASSTSYGYTF. CDR3 DNA sequence: TGTGCCAGCAGTACTTCCTATGGCTACACCTTC.

This chain connects TRBV5-4 to TRBJ2-5; TRBD1 matches at 9 bases. J gave up 4 bases and V 3 bases, and 4 bases lay outside the gene matches. Per the germline V gene, CDR1 is SGHNT and CDR2 is YYREEE (reference sequence). The CDR3 sequence is 14 residues long. The CDR3, as DNA: TGTGCCAGCAGCTCCACAGGGGGCACAGAGACCCAGTACTTC. It yields the protein CASSSTGGTETQYF.

V and J are TRBV11-2 and TRBJ2-3; 15 nucleotides line up with TRBD2. The CDR3 loop spans 16 amino acids. With V trimmed by 4 bases and J by 4 bases, 3 bases remained unmatched. The germline CDR1 and CDR2 sequences are SGHAT and FQNNGV. The CDR3 sequence is CASSSRTSGRADTQYF. For the CDR3, the DNA is TGTGCCAGCAGCTCCCGGACTAGCGGGAGGGCAGATACGCAGTATTTT.

J is TRBJ1-2 and V is TRBV5-4; D call uncertain. V lost 0 bases and J 1 base, leaving 7 bases between the germline ends. This CDR3 spans 14 amino acids. Germline V gene data show CDR1 as SGHNT and CDR2 as YYREEE (reference sequence). The CDR3 sequence is CASSLDTSNYGYTF. In DNA, the CDR3 is TGTGCCAGCAGCTTGGACACCAGTAACTATGGCTACACCTTC.

The rearrangement links TRBV5-1 to TRBJ1-6; 8 bases line up with TRBD1. The CDR3 is 15 amino acids. V lost 5 bases, J lost 5 bases, and 6 bases stayed unmatched. CDR1 is SGHRS and CDR2 is YFSETQ in the germline V gene. The DNA of the CDR3 is TGCGCCAGCAGGGAAGGGACAGGAAATAATTCACCCCTCCACTTT. Amino acid sequence: CASREGTGNNSPLHF. The variable domain in full, completed from reference TRBV5-1 and TRBJ1-6, reads KAGVTQTPRYLIKTRGQQVTLSCSPISGHRSVSWYQQTPGQGLQFLFEYFSETQRNKGNFPGRFSGRQFSNSRSEMNVSTLELGDSALYLCASREGTGNNSPLHFGNGTRLTVT.

The CDR3 loop reads CASSPQGSNQPQHF. The CDR3 DNA is TGTGCCAGCAGCCCCCAGGGGAGCAATCAGCCCCAGCATTTT. The chain employs TRBV4-2 and TRBJ1-5; maybe TRBD1 (6 bases). The CDR3 is 14 amino acids. In germline, CDR1 is LGHNA, CDR2 YNFKEQ. Trimming took 4 bases from V and 1 from J, leaving 8 bases between them.

V is TRBV4-2 and J is TRBJ2-7, with 8 nucleotides matching TRBD1. V dropped 1 base and J dropped 6; count of bases not matched to a gene: 11. The CDR3 totals 16 residues. CDR1 and CDR2 from the germline V gene are LGHNA and YNFKEQ. The CDR3 loop is CASSQGSRTGYLEQYF. As DNA, the CDR3 is TGTGCCAGCAGCCAAGGGAGTAGGACAGGGTATCTCGAGCAGTACTTC.

This rearrangement joins TRBV6-6 to TRBJ2-1; tentatively, D is TRBD2 (5 bases). CDR1 and CDR2 (germline): MNHNY, SVGAGI (reference sequence). This CDR3 is 15 amino acids long. Between the trimmed V and J ends, which lost 10 bases and 0 bases, there was a span of 16 bases. The CDR3 DNA reads as TGTGCCACCCGCATGGTAGCGACCTCCTACAATGAGCAGTTCTTC. Translated, it gives CATRMVATSYNEQFF.

The chain has TRBV19 and TRBJ2-2; 8 nucleotides line up with TRBD2. Unmatched junction bases numbered 4, after V lost 2 bases and J lost 5 bases. Per the germline V gene, CDR1 is LNHDA and CDR2 is SQIVND (reference sequence). The CDR3 is 15 residues long. This CDR3 is CASSINGRATGELFF. The CDR3 DNA reads as TGTGCCAGTAGTATAAACGGGAGGGCTACCGGGGAGCTGTTTTTT.

This chain connects TRBV7-9 to TRBJ1-1; D remains unclear. The CDR3 is made up of 16 amino acids. The V gene's germline CDR1 is SEHNR and CDR2 FQNEAQ (reference sequence). Trimming took 5 bases from V and 0 from J, leaving 16 bases between them. CDR3 sequence reads: CASSPTREALNTEAFF. Here the CDR3 DNA reads TGTGCCAGCAGCCCCACCCGGGAAGCTTTGAACACTGAAGCTTTCTTT.

The chain has TRBV7-8 and TRBJ2-7; 12 nucleotides align to TRBD2. J lost 3 bases, V lost 2 bases, and 8 bases had no gene match. The CDR3 length is 17 residues. Germline-derived CDR1 and CDR2 are SGHVS and FQNEAQ. The CDR3 DNA sequence: TGTGCCAGCAGCTTATGGTTGGCTAGCGGGGGGGGCTACGAGCAGTACTTC. Translated: CASSLWLASGGGYEQYF.

The rearrangement joins TRBV4-2 to TRBJ1-1; D unresolved. The CDR3 is made up of 14 amino acids. Germline lookup yields CDR1 LGHNA and CDR2 YNFKEQ. V lost 1 base, J lost 4 bases, and 10 bases lay in between. The CDR3, as DNA: TGTGCCAGCAGCCAAGCGCGAGGATCCACTGAAGCTTTCTTT. Protein sequence: CASSQARGSTEAFF.

The V call is TRBV28, the J call TRBJ2-5, with 7 bases lining up with TRBD1. The ends lost 5 bases at V and 2 bases at J; junction bases unmatched: 14. The CDR3 covers 17 residues. Germline V gene data show CDR1 as MDHEN and CDR2 as SYDVKM. CDR3 nucleotide sequence: TGTGCCAGCAGTCCAGACCGGGGACAGCGAAAGCAAGAGACCCAGTACTTC. It translates to CASSPDRGQRKQETQYF. The full variable domain, rest sourced from reference TRBV28 and TRBJ2-5, is DVKVTQSSRYLVKRTGEKVFLECVQDMDHENMFWYRQDPGLGLRLIYFSYDVKMKEKGDIPEGYSVSREKKERFSLILESASTNQTSMYLCASSPDRGQRKQETQYFGPGTRLLVL.

CDR3 nucleotide sequence: TGTGCCAGCAGCCTGGGAGAAACCGGGGAGCTGTTTTTT. This sequence encodes CASSLGETGELFF. The chain carries TRBV5-4 and TRBJ2-2; a weak D match, TRBD2 (5 bases). V lost 4 bases to trimming and J lost 5 bases, with 9 bases between them. CDR1 is SGHNT, CDR2 YYREEE, per germline (reference sequence). This CDR3 contains 13 residues.

The chain joins TRBV21-1 to TRBJ2-1; TRBD2, as called in the table, went unchecked against the DNA. TRBV21-1 is a pseudogene segment. The CDR3 consists of 19 residues. The CDR3, as DNA: TGTGCCAGCAGCAAAGCTGAAAATGGGACTAGCGGGAGAGGGAATGAGCAGTTCTTC. It codes for CASSKAENGTSGRGNEQFF.